This T cell receptor beta chain was obtained from a study of blood T cell repertoires in COVID-19. At the level of the study: T cells, B-cell-depleted T cells, or PBMCs provided the cDNA or gDNA that served as material.

Original methodology: Quantification of nucleated cells was approximated via reference gene primer amplification. TCRdb's copy holds only in-frame clones and misses some; the assay was immunoSEQ multiplex PCR. D and trimming were read from the DNA, whereas the V and J calls and clone size are those reported in that table. The sample has roughly 250,000 clones, 80% to 90% seen once. The germline V and J ends were trimmed by 1 base and 3 bases, with 13 bases remaining between them. The CDR3 totals 15 residues. Germline assignment: CDR1 SSHAT and CDR2 FNYEAQ (reference sequence). Those enrolled, adults aged 18 to 89 years, came from about 24 US areas.

This sequence was found in a woman aged 30 to 39 who had recovered from COVID-19. Material for sequencing was PBMCs or T cells enriched from blood (not recorded which). The rearrangement links TRBV7-7 to TRBJ2-7; D gene ambiguous. CDR3 in DNA: TGTGCCAGCAGCTTAGGGGCCGCAGCACTCTACGAGCAGTACTTC. Encoded protein: CASSLGAAALYEQYF.